This TCR beta chain was identified in a study of T cell repertoires in cytomegalovirus infection (dated by TCRdb to the late 2010s). Regarding the complete study: Recently identified HLA-C-restricted CMV epitopes, whose presentation resists viral immunomodulation, were targeted by peptide stimulations together with well-studied HLA-B-restricted epitopes. The HLA type of each donor mattered for the analysis, because public TCR beta signatures pointed to carriage of CMV infection along with the matching HLA type. Results the study describes overall, beyond this receptor: In the ex vivo response, HLA-C-restricted CMV-specific TCR beta clonotypes were dominant, and in two of eight donors the single most frequent clonotype came from this HLA-C-restricted group. In both this cohort and an independent approximately 370-donor cohort, the cumulative frequency of public TCR beta family members distinguished carriers of CMV infection plus the relevant HLA type.

Points on this clonotype: Its cognate antigen has yet to be identified. No per-base quality is available; no much larger clone lies one base away.

Sequencing relied on an Illumina HiSeq 1500. TCRdb reworked the public reads: Q25 trimming with fastp, MiXCR clone assembly, productive beta chains retained. Merged by CDR3 protein, the rows form single entries marked with the most common genes and DNA. This sample lists fewer than 900,000 distinct CDR3 sequences; 25% to 30% were detected once. The ten largest clones take up about an eighth of the sample. CDR1 is given as SEHNR and CDR2 as FQNEAQ, both from the germline V gene (reference sequence). V is pruned by 5 bases and J by 3 bases, leaving 6 bases of the junction without a gene match. The CDR3 has 15 amino acids, counting the end cysteine and phenylalanine. Only the CDR3 portion is preserved as DNA: 45 bases, with reading frame beginning at the first base. The treatment or condition label, as the study defines it: in vitro stimulation with specific CMV peptide epitopes to enrich CMV-specific T cells.

The specimen comprised cultured CD8+ T cells from PBMCs, sampled from culture after CMV antigen stimulation. The source is a human donor in good health (CMV status not recorded). Some clones in this sample may be carry-over from other donors' samples. The chain is assembled from TRBV7-9 and TRBJ2-2; TRBD1 agrees with 7 junctional bases. The DNA sequence follows: TGTGCCAGCAGCCTTACGACAGGGTACACCGGGGAGCTGTTTTTT. This gives the protein CASSLTTGYTGELFF.